A single sample gave rise to the 26 T cell receptor beta chains below, sequenced in a study of cytomegalovirus exposure and HLA in healthy donors. The PCR was carried out with 60 Vbeta primers and 13 Jbeta primers. Measured with immunoSEQ multiplex PCR; TCRdb has only the in-frame clones, and not every one. The repertoire has 150,000 to 200,000 clones, roughly 80% of them found once; the top ten carry around 8.3%. Specimen: PBMCs. These receptor sequences come from a woman aged 40 to 49 in good health and CMV-seropositive.

The chain's CDR3 is CASSLEPPGTNEKLFF. For the CDR3, the DNA is TGTGCCAGCAGCTTAGAGCCCCCGGGGACTAATGAAAAACTGTTTTTT. The rearrangement joins TRBV7-2 to TRBJ1-4; D gene ambiguous. CDR1 and CDR2 from the germline V gene are SGHTA and FQGNSA. V shed 1 base and J shed 2 bases, with 11 bases lying between them. The CDR3 is 16 amino acids.

This clone was recorded only once. The chain uses TRBV30 and TRBJ1-2; D is undetermined. V was shortened by 0 bases and J by 7 bases, with 6 bases between the two germline ends. Per the germline V gene, CDR1 is GTSNPN and CDR2 is SVGIG (reference sequence). There are 11 residues in the CDR3. The CDR3 reads CAWSVLLGYTF. The DNA of the CDR3 is TGTGCCTGGAGTGTACTTCTTGGCTACACCTTC.

The chain combines TRBV11-2 with TRBJ2-7; TRBD2 might be the D (6 bases). The CDR3 length is 15 residues. V was clipped by 1 base and J by 6 bases, with 16 bases between them. Germline CDR1 is SGHAT and CDR2 is FQNNGV. The chain's CDR3 is CASSLGAEGRREQYF. As DNA, the CDR3 is TGTGCCAGCAGCTTAGGGGCGGAGGGCCGGCGCGAGCAGTACTTC.

V and J are TRBV19 and TRBJ2-1; tentatively, D is TRBD2 (5 bases). CDR1 and CDR2 from the germline V gene are LNHDA and SQIVND (reference sequence). The CDR3 extends over 14 amino acids. The ends were cut back, 0 bases at V and 7 bases at J, with 10 bases in the middle. CDR3 protein: CASSIDGLLNEQFF. CDR3 in DNA: TGTGCCAGTAGTATAGATGGACTCTTAAATGAGCAGTTCTTC.

V and J are TRBV6-6 and TRBJ2-5, with 7 nucleotides matching TRBD2. The CDR3 totals 15 residues. Germline V gives CDR1 MNHNY, CDR2 SVGAGI (reference sequence). V lost 7 bases, J lost 11 bases, and 19 bases stayed unmatched. Written as DNA, the CDR3 is TGTGCCAGCATCCACCAAGACCCCGGGGCGCGGGAGCAGTACTTC. Its translation is CASIHQDPGAREQYF.

The genes are TRBV11-1 and TRBJ2-2, with D possibly being TRBD2 (5 bases). The CDR3 length is 16 residues. Germline V CDR1 and CDR2: SGHAT, FQDESV (reference sequence). V was clipped by 2 bases and J by 6 bases, with 16 bases between them. The CDR3 DNA is TGTGCCAGCAGCTTATCGGAGGTCCCAGCGCCCGGGGAGCTGTTTTTT. It codes for CASSLSEVPAPGELFF.

The V gene is TRBV4-1, the J gene TRBJ2-7, with 8 bases fitting TRBD1. The CDR3 consists of 16 residues. From germline, CDR1 is MGHRA and CDR2 YSYEKL. V was pared by 0 bases and J by 4 bases, with 8 bases of the junction left unmatched. CDR3 in amino acids: CASSQDRDRLRYEQYF. As DNA, the CDR3 is TGCGCCAGCAGCCAAGACAGGGACAGGTTGAGGTACGAGCAGTACTTC.

The chain links TRBV6-6 to TRBJ1-1; a possible D gene is TRBD1 (5 bases). CDR1 and CDR2 from the germline V gene are MNHNY and SVGAGI (reference sequence). CDR3 length: 16 amino acids. V was trimmed by 1 base and J by 1 base, leaving 13 bases between them. Here the CDR3 reads CASSYLWGRENTEAFF. CDR3 in DNA: TGTGCCAGCAGTTACTTATGGGGCAGAGAGAACACTGAAGCTTTCTTT.

The chain has TRBV5-1 and TRBJ1-2; 12 bases map to TRBD1. Germline-derived CDR1 and CDR2 are SGHRS and YFSETQ. This CDR3 has 14 amino acids. With V trimmed by 4 bases and J by 4 bases, 2 bases remained unmatched. CDR3 nucleotides: TGCGCCAGCAGCGAGGGACAGGGGGCCTATGGCTACACCTTC. This sequence encodes CASSEGQGAYGYTF. Supplemented by reference TRBV5-1 and TRBJ1-2, the full variable domain reads KAGVTQTPRYLIKTRGQQVTLSCSPISGHRSVSWYQQTPGQGLQFLFEYFSETQRNKGNFPGRFSGRQFSNSRSEMNVSTLELGDSALYLCASSEGQGAYGYTFGSGTRLTVV.

The genes are TRBV7-2 and TRBJ2-1; D might be TRBD2 (7 bases). Germline CDR1 and CDR2: SGHTA and FQGNSA. The length of the CDR3 is 16 residues. Trimming removed 5 bases at V and 4 bases at J, with 18 bases between. Here the CDR3 reads CASSRTRGSQYNEQFF. The CDR3 DNA reads TGTGCCAGCAGCAGGACTAGGGGGAGTCAATACAATGAGCAGTTCTTC.

This chain joins TRBV6-1 and TRBJ2-7; 9 positions agree with TRBD1. Looked up from germline, CDR1 is MNHNS and CDR2 is SASEGT. V trimming: 5 bases; J trimming: 3 bases; junction bases outside the gene matches: 2. The CDR3 consists of 13 residues. The CDR3 sequence: CASSSDRGYEQYF. The CDR3 DNA reads as TGTGCCAGCAGTTCGGACAGGGGCTACGAGCAGTACTTC.

Here the CDR3 DNA reads TGTGCCAGCAGCCGTGCGGGCCGGCAAGAGACCCAGTACTTC. Protein sequence: CASSRAGRQETQYF. The chain employs TRBV7-2 and TRBJ2-5; the D gene is possibly TRBD2 (5 bases). CDR1 is SGHTA, CDR2 FQGNSA, per germline. V was cut by 5 bases and J by 2 bases, with 12 bases left in between. The CDR3 is made up of 14 amino acids.

The genes are TRBV13 and TRBJ2-1; 10 positions agree with TRBD1. V dropped 5 bases and J dropped 6; count of bases not matched to a gene: 4. The CDR3 runs to 14 residues. CDR1 is PRHDT and CDR2 is FYEKMQ in the germline V gene (reference sequence). CDR3 nucleotide sequence: TGTGCCAGCAGCGACCGGACAGGGGGCAATGAGCAGTTCTTC. Translation: CASSDRTGGNEQFF.

The chain recombines TRBV7-3 with TRBJ2-7, with D tentatively TRBD2 (5 bases). Germline CDR1 is SGHTA and CDR2 is FQGTGA. Deletions cut 1 base from V and 5 bases from J, with 15 bases between. This CDR3 has 15 residues. CDR3: CASSLSPMGSDEQYF. The CDR3 DNA is TGTGCCAGCAGCTTAAGTCCCATGGGTAGCGACGAGCAGTACTTC. The complete variable domain, with remaining parts taken from reference TRBV7-3 and TRBJ2-7, reads GAGVSQTPSNKVTEKGKYVELRCDPISGHTALYWYRQSLGQGPEFLIYFQGTGAADDSGLPNDRFFAVRPEGSVSTLKIQRTERGDSAVYLCASSLSPMGSDEQYFGPGTRLTVT.

The chain has TRBV5-1 and TRBJ2-7; TRBD2 matches 8 bases. The germline gives CDR1 SGHRS, CDR2 YFSETQ. The J segment lost 2 bases and the V segment lost 4 bases, leaving 8 bases of the junction unmatched. The CDR3 runs 15 residues. The CDR3 nucleotides read TGCGCCAGCAGCCCGACAGCGGGAGCGCCCTACGAGCAGTACTTC. Amino acids: CASSPTAGAPYEQYF.

This sequence joins TRBV25-1 and TRBJ2-1; TRBD1 is a possible D gene (6 bases). The germline gives CDR1 MGHDK, CDR2 SYGVNS. V gave up 5 bases and J gave up 6 bases, with 14 bases separating them. This CDR3 spans 14 amino acids. The DNA of the CDR3 is TGTGCCAGCAGTAGGCCAGGGGCCCCCAATGAGCAGTTCTTC. This encodes CASSRPGAPNEQFF.

Only one count was recorded for this clone. V and J are TRBV7-2 and TRBJ2-3; possible D gene TRBD2, 6 bases. CDR3 length: 15 residues. The germline V and J ends were trimmed by 7 bases and 0 bases, with 14 bases remaining between them. The germline CDR1 and CDR2 sequences are SGHTA and FQGNSA. CDR3 region: CASTPRAGSTDTQYF. In DNA, the CDR3 is TGTGCCAGCACCCCACGAGCGGGTAGCACAGATACGCAGTATTTT.

V is TRBV29-1 and J is TRBJ2-4; 7 bases map to TRBD1. Trimming at V came to 6 bases and at J to 8 bases, leaving 16 bases not matched to a gene. CDR1 SQVTM and CDR2 ANQGSEA come from the germline V gene. The CDR3 has 15 amino acids. The DNA for the CDR3 is TGCAGCGTAAACCGGGACAGTGGGGTGGAGGACATTCAGTACTTC. The encoded protein is CSVNRDSGVEDIQYF. The full variable domain, with the rest looked up from reference TRBV29-1 and TRBJ2-4, is SAVISQKPSRDICQRGTSLTIQCQVDSQVTMMFWYRQQPGQSLTLIATANQGSEATYESGFVIDKFPISRPNLTFSTLTVSNMSPEDSSIYLCSVNRDSGVEDIQYFGAGTRLSVL.

J is TRBJ2-1 and V is TRBV19; D might be TRBD2 (5 bases). The V gene's germline CDR1 is LNHDA and CDR2 SQIVND (reference sequence). Trimming left V 3 bases short and J 6 bases short, with 15 bases between. The CDR3 spans 15 residues. CDR3 nucleotide sequence: TGTGCCAGTAGTATCGGCCAGCCCCGGGGCAATGAGCAGTTCTTC. As protein: CASSIGQPRGNEQFF.

This chain uses TRBV27 with TRBJ2-2, with TRBD2 identical over 7 bases. The CDR3 is 13 amino acids. Germline V gene data show CDR1 as MNHEY and CDR2 as SMNVEV (reference sequence). V gave up 6 bases and J gave up 5 bases; unmatched junction bases: 3. In DNA form, the CDR3 reads TGTGCCAGCAGAATTAGCGGGACCGGGGAGCTGTTTTTT. The encoded protein is CASRISGTGELFF.

The chain combines TRBV18 with TRBJ2-3, with TRBD1 identical over 11 bases. The V segment lost 1 base and the J segment 4 bases; nucleotides outside the gene matches: 10. The CDR3 runs 18 residues. CDR1 and CDR2 from the germline V gene are KGHSH and LQKENI. The CDR3 protein is CASSPLSSRTGGPDTQYF. DNA for the CDR3: TGTGCCAGCTCACCACTATCCTCTAGGACAGGGGGCCCAGATACGCAGTATTTT.

The chain has TRBV25-1 and TRBJ1-6; D might be TRBD1 (5 bases). Germline values: CDR1 MGHDK, CDR2 SYGVNS. The CDR3 consists of 14 residues. V was trimmed by 8 bases and J by 13 bases, leaving 21 bases between them. The CDR3, as DNA: TGTGCCAGCTGTCGGGACGGACTATTATGTCCCCTCCACTTT. Its protein is CASCRDGLLCPLHF.

V and J are TRBV30 and TRBJ2-7; 7 nucleotides agree with TRBD1. CDR1 GTSNPN and CDR2 SVGIG come from the germline V gene (reference sequence). The CDR3 is made up of 14 amino acids. With V trimmed by 2 bases and J by 0 bases, 4 bases remained unmatched. The CDR3 loop reads CAWSFRGSSYEQYF. CDR3 coding DNA: TGTGCCTGGAGTTTCAGGGGGAGCTCCTACGAGCAGTACTTC.

The chain combines TRBV27 with TRBJ2-7; possibly TRBD2 for D (5 bases). CDR1 MNHEY and CDR2 SMNVEV come from the germline V gene (reference sequence). This CDR3 region has 14 residues. V gave up 3 bases and J gave up 3 bases, with 12 bases separating them. CDR3 coding DNA: TGTGCCAGCAGTTTCGGATCCCGGGGCTACGAGCAGTACTTC. This codes for CASSFGSRGYEQYF.

This rearrangement joins TRBV5-1 to TRBJ2-5; tentative D call: TRBD2 (5 bases). V shed 7 bases and J shed 0 bases, with 22 bases lying between them. Per the germline V gene, CDR1 is SGHRS and CDR2 is YFSETQ. This CDR3 has 17 amino acids. The CDR3 here is CASRAHPAVGDQETQYF. The CDR3 DNA follows: TGCGCCAGCCGTGCTCACCCAGCGGTAGGAGACCAAGAGACCCAGTACTTC.

The chain couples TRBV2 to TRBJ2-1; D gene unclear. Germline V gene sequence: CDR1 SNHLY, CDR2 FYNNEI. This CDR3 spans 12 amino acids. V lost 5 bases, J lost 5 bases, and 7 bases lay in between. The CDR3 region has the DNA TGTGCCAGCAGTACTAAAAACAATGAGCAGTTCTTC. Its translation is CASSTKNNEQFF.